Following are 30 T cell receptor beta chains from one sample sequenced in a study of T-cell memory formation after mild COVID-19. TCRdb re-called the 5' RACE reads with MiXCR, one entry per CDR3 protein. The sample consists of about 440,000 distinct CDR3 sequences, about 20% of them appearing once. Sequencing was carried out using PBMCs or a T cell subset sorted from them (not recorded which). These receptors all come from an adult woman who had mild COVID-19 (a few samples of this study predate the infection). Cell type and time point are not known.

This clonotype was detected a few times. The chain is built from TRBV4-1 and TRBJ2-3; D ambiguous. The length of the CDR3 is 18 residues. Germline lookup yields CDR1 MGHRA and CDR2 YSYEKL. Trimming took 1 base from V and 9 from J, leaving 26 bases between them. This chain's CDR3 is CASSQGASSAPALGTQYF. In DNA, the CDR3 is TGCGCCAGCAGCCAAGGGGCCTCGTCTGCCCCCGCGCTGGGGACGCAGTATTTT.

This clonotype was counted between two and nine times. The chain is built from TRBV12-3 or TRBV12-4 and TRBJ2-3, with no clear D. CDR3 length equals 15 residues. V was clipped by 7 bases and J by 2 bases, with 16 bases between them. The CDR3 sequence is CASTDPFGFTDTQYF. In DNA form, the CDR3 reads TGTGCCAGCACCGATCCGTTCGGGTTCACAGATACGCAGTATTTT.

The V gene is TRBV27, the J gene TRBJ2-2; 7 positions match TRBD1. CDR3 length: 16 residues. Germline V lookup: CDR1 MNHEY, CDR2 SMNVEV (reference sequence). The V gene end was trimmed by 5 bases and the J gene end by 2 bases; junction bases not matched to a gene: 8. The DNA for the CDR3 is TGTGCCAGCAGTCGCCCGGGACAGTTTAACACCGGGGAGCTGTTTTTT. Its protein is CASSRPGQFNTGELFF.

The V gene is TRBV7-2, the J gene TRBJ2-3, with TRBD2 identical over 8 bases. CDR1 and CDR2 (germline): SGHTA, FQGNSA. The V segment lost 6 bases and the J segment 5 bases; nucleotides outside the gene matches: 10. The CDR3 loop spans 15 amino acids. CDR3 residues: CASSRRGTREDTQYF. CDR3 DNA sequence: TGTGCCAGCAGTCGACGAGGGACTAGAGAAGATACGCAGTATTTT.

The chain combines TRBV5-1 with TRBJ2-1; TRBD1 matches at 8 bases. Germline assignment: CDR1 SGHRS and CDR2 YFSETQ. With V trimmed by 4 bases and J by 4 bases, 4 bases remained unmatched. There are 14 residues in the CDR3. In DNA, the CDR3 is TGCGCCAGCAGCCCAGGGGGCCATTACAATGAGCAGTTCTTC. It encodes CASSPGGHYNEQFF.

This clonotype was observed many times. The chain joins TRBV6-6 to TRBJ2-7; tentatively, D is TRBD1 (6 bases). Per the germline V gene, CDR1 is MNHNY and CDR2 is SVGAGI (reference sequence). The CDR3 is made up of 11 amino acids. Trimming took 4 bases from V and 6 from J, leaving 7 bases between them. The CDR3 reads CASSLGAEQYF. The CDR3 DNA follows: TGTGCCAGCAGTTTGGGGGCCGAGCAGTACTTC.

This clonotype showed up just a few times. The chain links TRBV2 to TRBJ1-1; TRBD1 matches at 11 bases. This CDR3 contains 16 residues. Germline CDR1 reads SNHLY; CDR2 reads FYNNEI. The V segment lost 4 bases and the J segment 5 bases; nucleotides outside the gene matches: 9. The CDR3 region has the DNA TGTGCCAGCAGTGCACCGGACAGGGGGCCGTTAACTGAAGCTTTCTTT. Translated, it gives CASSAPDRGPLTEAFF.

The chain joins TRBV5-1 to TRBJ2-4, with a weak D call TRBD1 (7 bases). The V end lost 4 bases, the J end lost 6 bases, and 11 bases lay between the germline ends. The CDR3 has 13 amino acids. Looked up from germline, CDR1 is SGHRS and CDR2 is YFSETQ. The CDR3 DNA is TGCGCCAGCAGCCCGGGGGACAGAAACATTCAGTACTTC. It is translated as CASSPGDRNIQYF.

The chain couples TRBV7-3 to TRBJ2-1; TRBD2 matches 13 bases. The CDR3 length is 19 residues. Germline V gives CDR1 SGHTA, CDR2 FQGTGA. V was clipped by 6 bases and J by 8 bases; unmatched bases: 19. The CDR3: CASSVDSGLGLAGVYEQFF. CDR3 in DNA: TGTGCCAGCAGTGTTGACTCTGGCTTAGGACTAGCGGGAGTTTATGAGCAGTTCTTC.

This clonotype was detected only a few times. The V and J genes are TRBV24-1 and TRBJ2-1, with 9 bases identical to TRBD1. CDR1 KGHDR and CDR2 SFDVKD come from the germline V gene. The V gene end was trimmed by 9 bases and the J gene end by 10 bases; junction bases not matched to a gene: 6. The CDR3 runs to 12 residues. The CDR3 nucleotides read TGTGCCACCGCGACAGGGGGATACGAGCAGTTCTTC. This gives the protein CATATGGYEQFF.

The V gene is TRBV6-2 or TRBV6-3, the J gene TRBJ1-1; D remains ambiguous. Germline V gene lookup returns CDR1 MNHEY and CDR2 SVGEGT. V gave up 2 bases and J gave up 5 bases, with 12 bases separating them. This CDR3 spans 14 amino acids. CDR3 nucleotide sequence: TGTGCCAGCAGTTACCCGCAGCCGAGTACTGAAGCTTTCTTT. Protein product: CASSYPQPSTEAFF.

This sequence joins TRBV5-1 and TRBJ2-3, with TRBD2 as a possible D gene (6 bases). V lost 1 base and J lost 1, with 16 bases in between. This CDR3 comprises 17 residues. In germline, CDR1 is SGHRS, CDR2 YFSETQ. CDR3 sequence (DNA): TGCGCCAGCAGCTTGAGACTCGGGGGTAGTCGCACAGATACGCAGTATTTT. This codes for CASSLRLGGSRTDTQYF.

The CDR3 loop is CASSPPDRTDYGYTF. In DNA, the CDR3 is TGTGCCAGCAGCCCCCCGGACAGGACAGATTATGGCTACACCTTC. This chain uses TRBV14 with TRBJ1-2; 7 bases fit TRBD1. The germline gives CDR1 SGHDN, CDR2 FVKESK. This CDR3 comprises 15 residues. Trimming cost V 4 bases and J 5 bases; bases outside gene matches: 10. Drawing the rest from reference TRBV14 and TRBJ1-2, the complete variable domain is EAGVTQFPSHSVIEKGQTVTLRCDPISGHDNLYWYRRVMGKEIKFLLHFVKESKQDESGMPNNRFLAERTGGTYSTLKVQPAELEDSGVYFCASSPPDRTDYGYTFGSGTRLTVV.

The V call is TRBV7-3, the J call TRBJ2-5, with D perhaps given as TRBD1 or TRBD2 (6 bases each). Germline CDR1 reads SGHTA; CDR2 reads FQGTGA. The V gene lost 4 bases and the J gene lost 5 bases, with 17 bases spanning the gap. This CDR3 contains 15 residues. This chain's CDR3 is CASSSLGGLGETQYF. CDR3 sequence (DNA): TGTGCCAGCAGCTCCCTAGGGGGGCTAGGGGAGACCCAGTACTTC.

J is TRBJ2-3 and V is TRBV5-5; TRBD2 matches at 9 bases. J was trimmed by 4 bases and V by 5 bases; bases with no gene match: 11. This CDR3 spans 16 amino acids. The germline V gene has CDR1 SGHKS and CDR2 YYEKEE (reference sequence). The CDR3 loop reads CASSQREAGGPDTQYF. The CDR3 DNA reads TGTGCCAGCAGTCAAAGGGAGGCGGGGGGGCCAGATACGCAGTATTTT. The full variable domain, in which reference TRBV5-5 and TRBJ2-3 provide the parts outside the CDR3, is DAGVTQSPTHLIKTRGQQVTLRCSPISGHKSVSWYQQVLGQGPQFIFQYYEKEERGRGNFPDRFSARQFPNYSSELNVNALLLGDSALYLCASSQREAGGPDTQYFGPGTRLTVL.

CDR3 DNA sequence: TGCGCCAGCAGCCAAGAGGGACTAGGGGGTGAGACCCAGTACTTC. It specifies CASSQEGLGGETQYF. The V and J genes are TRBV4-3 and TRBJ2-5; 8 bases agree with TRBD2. CDR3 length: 15 residues. V lost 0 bases and J lost 5; bases outside the gene matches: 5. The V gene's germline CDR1 is LGHNA and CDR2 YSLEER.

This clonotype turned up a few times. The CDR3 loop reads CASSPGTSGEYEQYF. In DNA, the CDR3 is TGTGCCAGCAGCCCCGGGACTAGCGGAGAATACGAGCAGTACTTC. V gene TRBV13 combines with J gene TRBJ2-7, with TRBD2 identical over 11 bases. The length of the CDR3 is 15 residues. The germline CDR1 and CDR2 sequences are PRHDT and FYEKMQ (reference sequence). V lost 5 bases, J lost 4 bases, and 7 bases stayed unmatched. Complete variable domain (other parts from reference TRBV13 and TRBJ2-7): AAGVIQSPRHLIKEKRETATLKCYPIPRHDTVYWYQQGPGQDPQFLISFYEKMQSDKGSIPDRFSAQQFSDYHSELNMSSLELGDSALYFCASSPGTSGEYEQYFGPGTRLTVT.

This clonotype was found a few times. V is TRBV6-5 and J is TRBJ1-6; D is unclear. Trimming removed 0 bases at V and 5 bases at J, with 8 bases between. This CDR3 has 15 amino acids. Germline lookup yields CDR1 MNHEY and CDR2 SVGAGI. The CDR3 is CASSYSYPNNSPLHF. DNA for the CDR3: TGTGCCAGCAGTTACTCTTACCCCAATAATTCACCCCTCCACTTT.

The chain employs TRBV7-3 and TRBJ2-7, with D perhaps TRBD2 (6 bases). The CDR3 runs to 13 residues. Germline-derived CDR1 and CDR2 are SGHTA and FQGTGA. V was clipped by 5 bases and J by 12 bases, with 20 bases between them. In nucleotides, the CDR3 is TGTGCCAGCAGCCAAGGTGCTAGCGCGTTCTTGTACTTC. Residues: CASSQGASAFLYF.

The gene calls are TRBV6-2 or TRBV6-3 and TRBJ1-5; D remains ambiguous. The length of the CDR3 is 13 residues. Trimming took 6 bases from V and 3 from J, leaving 9 bases between them. Germline V gene lookup returns CDR1 MNHEY and CDR2 SVGEGT. CDR3: CASSPLHNQPQHF. Here the CDR3 DNA reads TGTGCCAGCAGCCCCCTCCACAATCAGCCCCAGCATTTT.

This clonotype was counted only a few times. The chain recombines TRBV21-1 with TRBJ2-7; the table gives TRBD1 as D, unverified against the DNA. TRBV21-1 is marked as a pseudogene. CDR3 size: 12 residues. CDR3 in amino acids: CAGKNRDREQYF. DNA of the CDR3: TGTGCCGGAAAAAACAGGGACCGCGAGCAGTACTTC.

The chain has TRBV6-5 and TRBJ1-5; D call uncertain. The CDR3 has 13 amino acids. The germline V gene encodes CDR1 MNHEY and CDR2 SVGAGI. V lost 5 bases and J lost 5, with 10 bases in between. This CDR3 is CASSPYSYQPQHF. CDR3 nucleotide sequence: TGTGCCAGCAGTCCCTACAGCTATCAGCCCCAGCATTTT.

V is TRBV4-1 and J is TRBJ1-1; TRBD1 agrees at 8 bases. The germline V gene encodes CDR1 MGHRA and CDR2 YSYEKL. The CDR3 is made up of 16 amino acids. J lost 3 bases, V lost 3 bases, and 9 bases had no gene match. The DNA for the CDR3 is TGCGCCAGCAGCCAGAACCGGGACAGGCGTTACACTGAAGCTTTCTTT. Residues: CASSQNRDRRYTEAFF.

This rearrangement joins TRBV2 to TRBJ2-7; 15 bases map to TRBD2. CDR3 length: 17 amino acids. Germline-derived CDR1 and CDR2 are SNHLY and FYNNEI. The V segment lost 4 bases and the J segment 4 bases; nucleotides outside the gene matches: 8. The CDR3 sequence is CASSVRTSGGAAYEQYF. The CDR3 DNA follows: TGTGCCAGCAGTGTTAGGACTAGCGGGGGGGCCGCGTACGAGCAGTACTTC.

The chain has TRBV7-2 and TRBJ2-7; 8 nucleotides align to TRBD1. Germline assignment: CDR1 SGHTA and CDR2 FQGNSA. The ends lost 2 bases at V and 7 bases at J; junction bases unmatched: 7. The CDR3 is 14 amino acids. CDR3 sequence: CASSLRQGLKEQYF. The CDR3 DNA reads as TGTGCCAGCAGCTTAAGACAGGGGCTGAAAGAGCAGTACTTC.

The rearrangement joins TRBV4-3 to TRBJ2-1; D remains ambiguous. CDR1 and CDR2 (germline): LGHNA, YSLEER. This CDR3 contains 13 residues. Trimming pared 0 bases from V and 7 bases from J, leaving 7 bases between. The CDR3 bases are TGCGCCAGCAGCCAAGAGGGATATAATGAGCAGTTCTTC. It encodes CASSQEGYNEQFF.

There are many counts of this clonotype. This chain joins TRBV12-3 or TRBV12-4 and TRBJ1-4, with D uncertain. The CDR3 consists of 14 residues. Trimming took off 4 bases at V and 12 bases at J, with 18 bases between the two ends. CDR3 sequence reads: CASSSGGTRSQLFF. CDR3 coding DNA: TGTGCCAGCAGTTCCGGCGGAACGAGGAGTCAACTGTTTTTT.

The chain uses TRBV27 and TRBJ1-1; D perhaps matches TRBD1 (6 bases). CDR1 MNHEY and CDR2 SMNVEV come from the germline V gene (reference sequence). The CDR3 has 15 amino acids. Trimming left V 3 bases short and J 5 bases short, with 16 bases between. DNA for the CDR3: TGTGCCAGCAGTTTTTCGTTCGGGGGCGTAACTGAAGCTTTCTTT. It codes for CASSFSFGGVTEAFF.

The chain carries TRBV5-1 and TRBJ1-5, with D possibly TRBD1 on 5 matching bases. From germline, CDR1 is SGHRS and CDR2 YFSETQ. Trimming cost V 4 bases and J 0 bases, with 11 bases left between them. The CDR3 sequence is 15 residues long. CDR3 in amino acids: CASSPGTNSNQPQHF. In nucleotides, the CDR3 is TGCGCCAGCAGCCCCGGGACGAATAGCAATCAGCCCCAGCATTTT.

The J gene is TRBJ2-2, the V gene TRBV12-3 or TRBV12-4; D remains ambiguous. The CDR3 totals 14 residues. Trimming removed 7 bases at V and 4 bases at J, with 13 bases between. The CDR3 nucleotides are TGTGCCAGCACTGGGCGGCGAGGCACCGGGGAGCTGTTTTTT. This translates into CASTGRRGTGELFF.